The 10 T cell receptor beta chains below all came from one sample that was sequenced in a study of technical replicates of blood from a few donors. Assay: immunoSEQ multiplex PCR; the TCRdb copy retains only in-frame clones and omits some. The repertoire holds over 50,000 clones, with about 86% as singletons. Input material: PBMCs. Receptors originate from a human donor in good health. Some clones in this sample may be carry-over from other donors' samples.

J is TRBJ1-6 and V is TRBV30, with a tentative D call TRBD1 (5 bases). Trimming left V 3 bases short and J 10 bases short, with 13 bases between. The CDR3 length is 13 residues. Germline CDR1 GTSNPN, CDR2 SVGIG (reference sequence). CDR3 in DNA: TGTGCCTGGAGCATTAGGGGAAACTCACCCCTCCACTTT. Translating it yields CAWSIRGNSPLHF.

The chain is built from TRBV4-3 and TRBJ2-3; no definite D call. Trimming shortened V by 1 base and J by 4 bases, and 6 bases separated the two germline ends. Germline V CDR1 and CDR2: LGHNA, YSLEER. CDR3 length: 13 residues. The CDR3 here is CASSQAESDTQYF. For the CDR3, the DNA is TGCGCCAGCAGCCAAGCGGAGTCAGATACGCAGTATTTT.

J is TRBJ2-2 and V is TRBV5-5; TRBD2 matches 9 bases. Germline V gene lookup returns CDR1 SGHKS and CDR2 YYEKEE (reference sequence). This CDR3 region has 15 residues. V dropped 7 bases and J dropped 2; count of bases not matched to a gene: 6. DNA of the CDR3: TGTGCCAGCTCCCTAGCGGGATCTAACACCGGGGAGCTGTTTTTT. This gives the protein CASSLAGSNTGELFF. Using reference TRBV5-5 and TRBJ2-2 for the parts outside the CDR3, the full variable domain is DAGVTQSPTHLIKTRGQQVTLRCSPISGHKSVSWYQQVLGQGPQFIFQYYEKEERGRGNFPDRFSARQFPNYSSELNVNALLLGDSALYLCASSLAGSNTGELFFGEGSRLTVL.

The genes are TRBV9 and TRBJ1-6; the D is unclear. This CDR3 has 13 residues. In germline, CDR1 is SGDLS, CDR2 YYNGEE. Trimming pared 0 bases from V and 10 bases from J, leaving 8 bases between. The chain's CDR3 is CASSVDLTSPLHF. Written as DNA, the CDR3 is TGTGCCAGCAGCGTAGACCTAACCTCACCCCTCCACTTT.

The chain recombines TRBV5-4 with TRBJ2-1; 8 bases fit TRBD2. V gave up 4 bases and J gave up 6 bases; unmatched junction bases: 9. Germline V gene data show CDR1 as SGHNT and CDR2 as YYREEE (reference sequence). This CDR3 has 15 amino acids. The CDR3 DNA reads TGTGCCAGCAGCCCCGGGCTAGCGGGCTTCAATGAGCAGTTCTTC. As protein: CASSPGLAGFNEQFF.

This chain uses TRBV5-1 with TRBJ1-1; D unclear. The CDR3 contains 12 residues. Trimming pared 5 bases from V and 5 bases from J, leaving 10 bases between. The germline V gene has CDR1 SGHRS and CDR2 YFSETQ. CDR3 nucleotides: TGCGCCAGCAGTGCTCCCACTACTGAAGCTTTCTTT. Its protein product is CASSAPTTEAFF.

This clone occurred once. The chain carries TRBV6-1 and TRBJ2-5, with D possibly TRBD1 on 6 matching bases. The V and J ends lost 1 base and 5 bases respectively, with 11 bases between them. This CDR3 has 14 amino acids. The germline V gene encodes CDR1 MNHNS and CDR2 SASEGT. The CDR3, as DNA: TGTGCCAGCAGTGAAGGGGGGCTAGGCGAGACCCAGTACTTC. Encoded protein: CASSEGGLGETQYF.

V and J are TRBV9 and TRBJ1-6, with TRBD1 matching 8 bases. CDR1 and CDR2 (germline): SGDLS, YYNGEE. The CDR3 covers 14 residues. Trimming cost V 4 bases and J 10 bases; bases outside gene matches: 7. The CDR3: CASSLRTGTSPLHF. Here the CDR3 DNA reads TGTGCCAGCAGCCTTCGGACAGGGACATCACCCCTCCACTTT.

In its sample, this clone was seen a few times. The chain recombines TRBV9 with TRBJ1-1; 7 bases line up with TRBD1. The CDR3 contains 14 residues. V shed 4 bases, J shed 5 bases, and the junction held 8 bases outside the gene matches. Germline V gene data show CDR1 as SGDLS and CDR2 as YYNGEE. The CDR3 here is CASSKGTANTEAFF. The DNA of the CDR3 is TGTGCCAGCAGCAAAGGGACAGCAAATACTGAAGCTTTCTTT.

V usage is TRBV7-9 and J usage is TRBJ2-1; 9 positions agree with TRBD1. The CDR3 totals 14 residues. The junction had 8 bases not matched to a gene; V was cut back by 4 bases and J by 10 bases. The germline CDR1 and CDR2 sequences are SEHNR and FQNEAQ (reference sequence). The CDR3 region is CASSSTRTGDEQFF. For the CDR3, the DNA is TGTGCCAGCAGCTCGACGAGGACAGGGGACGAGCAGTTCTTC.